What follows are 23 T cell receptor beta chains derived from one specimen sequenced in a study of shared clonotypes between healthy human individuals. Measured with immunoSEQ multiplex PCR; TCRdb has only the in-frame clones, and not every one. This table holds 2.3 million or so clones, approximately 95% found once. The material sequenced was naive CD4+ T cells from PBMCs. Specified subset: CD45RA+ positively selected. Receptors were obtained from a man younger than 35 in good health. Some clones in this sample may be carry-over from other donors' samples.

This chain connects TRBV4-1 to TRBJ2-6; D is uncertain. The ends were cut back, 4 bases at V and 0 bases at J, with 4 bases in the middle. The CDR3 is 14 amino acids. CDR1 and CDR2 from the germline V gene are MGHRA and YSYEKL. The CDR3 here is CASSLSSGANVLTF. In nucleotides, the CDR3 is TGCGCCAGCAGCCTAAGCTCTGGGGCCAACGTCCTGACTTTC.

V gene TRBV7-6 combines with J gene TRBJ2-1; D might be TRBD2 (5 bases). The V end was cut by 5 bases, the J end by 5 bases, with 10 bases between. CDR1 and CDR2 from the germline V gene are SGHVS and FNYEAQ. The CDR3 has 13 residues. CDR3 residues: CASSLLANNEQFF. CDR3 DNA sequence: TGTGCCAGCAGCCTCCTAGCTAACAATGAGCAGTTCTTC. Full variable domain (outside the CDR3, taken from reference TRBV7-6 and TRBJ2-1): GAGVSQSPRYKVTKRGQDVALRCDPISGHVSLYWYRQALGQGPEFLTYFNYEAQQDKSGLPNDRFSAERPEGSISTLTIQRTEQRDSAMYRCASSLLANNEQFFGPGTRLTVL.

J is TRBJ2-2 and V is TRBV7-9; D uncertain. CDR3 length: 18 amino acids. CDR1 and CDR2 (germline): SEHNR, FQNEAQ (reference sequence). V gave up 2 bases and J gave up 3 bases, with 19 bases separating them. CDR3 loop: CASSLNHGASSYTGELFF. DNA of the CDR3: TGTGCCAGCAGCTTAAATCACGGTGCCAGTTCATACACCGGGGAGCTGTTTTTT.

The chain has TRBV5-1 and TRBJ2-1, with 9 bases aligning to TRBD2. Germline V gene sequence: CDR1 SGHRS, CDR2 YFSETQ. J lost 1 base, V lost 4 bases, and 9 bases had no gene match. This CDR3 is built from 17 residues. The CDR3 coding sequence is TGCGCCAGCAGCCCAAGTCCTAGCGGGGATTCCTACAATGAGCAGTTCTTC. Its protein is CASSPSPSGDSYNEQFF.

The DNA for the CDR3 is TGTGCCTGGAGTATCATAGCGGGACGAGGAGATACGCAGTATTTT. It encodes CAWSIIAGRGDTQYF. The rearrangement links TRBV30 to TRBJ2-3; 8 bases are shared with TRBD2. Germline CDR1 reads GTSNPN; CDR2 reads SVGIG (reference sequence). V dropped 2 bases and J dropped 5; count of bases not matched to a gene: 9. The CDR3 spans 15 residues.

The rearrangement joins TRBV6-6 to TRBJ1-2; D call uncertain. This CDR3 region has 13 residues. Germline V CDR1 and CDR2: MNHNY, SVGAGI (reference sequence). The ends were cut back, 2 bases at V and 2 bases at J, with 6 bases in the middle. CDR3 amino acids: CASSYVANYGYTF. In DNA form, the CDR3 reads TGTGCCAGCAGTTACGTGGCCAACTATGGCTACACCTTC.

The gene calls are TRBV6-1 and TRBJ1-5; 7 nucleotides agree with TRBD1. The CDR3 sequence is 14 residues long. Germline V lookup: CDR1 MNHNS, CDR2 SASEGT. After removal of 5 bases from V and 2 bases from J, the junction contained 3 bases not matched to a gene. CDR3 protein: CASSIGTGNQPQHF. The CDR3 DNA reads TGTGCCAGCAGTATTGGGACAGGCAATCAGCCCCAGCATTTT.

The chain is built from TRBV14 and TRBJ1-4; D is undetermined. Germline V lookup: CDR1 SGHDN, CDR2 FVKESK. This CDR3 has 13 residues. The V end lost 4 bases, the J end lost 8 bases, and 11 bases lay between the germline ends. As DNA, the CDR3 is TGTGCCAGCAGCCGCGGGATTCGAGAAAAACTGTTTTTT. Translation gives CASSRGIREKLFF. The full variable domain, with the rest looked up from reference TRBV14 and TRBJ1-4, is EAGVTQFPSHSVIEKGQTVTLRCDPISGHDNLYWYRRVMGKEIKFLLHFVKESKQDESGMPNNRFLAERTGGTYSTLKVQPAELEDSGVYFCASSRGIREKLFFGSGTQLSVL.

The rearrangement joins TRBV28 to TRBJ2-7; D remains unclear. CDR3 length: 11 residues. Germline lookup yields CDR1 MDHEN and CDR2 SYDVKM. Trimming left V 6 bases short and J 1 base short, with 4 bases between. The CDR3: CASRRSYEQYF. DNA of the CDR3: TGTGCCAGCAGACGATCCTACGAGCAGTACTTC.

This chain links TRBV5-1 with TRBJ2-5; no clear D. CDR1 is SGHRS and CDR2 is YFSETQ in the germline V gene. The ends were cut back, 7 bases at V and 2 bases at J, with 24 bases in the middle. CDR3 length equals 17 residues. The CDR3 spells CASHPLGSWPPQETQYF. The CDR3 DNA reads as TGCGCCAGCCATCCGTTGGGTAGCTGGCCGCCTCAAGAGACCCAGTACTTC.

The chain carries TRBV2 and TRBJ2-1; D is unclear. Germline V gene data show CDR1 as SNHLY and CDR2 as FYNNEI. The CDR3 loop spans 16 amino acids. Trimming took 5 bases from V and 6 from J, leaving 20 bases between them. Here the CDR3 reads CASSQSTPVYGNEQFF. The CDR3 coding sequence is TGTGCCAGCAGTCAATCGACCCCTGTCTACGGCAATGAGCAGTTCTTC.

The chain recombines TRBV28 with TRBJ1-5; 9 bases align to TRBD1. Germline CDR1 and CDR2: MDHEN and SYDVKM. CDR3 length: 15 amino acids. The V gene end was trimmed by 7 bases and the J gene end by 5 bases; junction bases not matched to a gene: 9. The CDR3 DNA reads TGTGCCAGCACATGGGACAGGGCGTTGGATCAGCCCCAGCATTTT. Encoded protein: CASTWDRALDQPQHF. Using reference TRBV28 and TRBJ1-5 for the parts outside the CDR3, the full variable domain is DVKVTQSSRYLVKRTGEKVFLECVQDMDHENMFWYRQDPGLGLRLIYFSYDVKMKEKGDIPEGYSVSREKKERFSLILESASTNQTSMYLCASTWDRALDQPQHFGDGTRLSIL.

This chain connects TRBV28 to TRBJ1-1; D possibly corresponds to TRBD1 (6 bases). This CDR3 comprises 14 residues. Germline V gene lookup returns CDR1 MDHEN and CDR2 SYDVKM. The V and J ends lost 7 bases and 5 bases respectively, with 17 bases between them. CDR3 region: CASITGTRSTEAFF. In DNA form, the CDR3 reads TGTGCCAGCATAACCGGGACAAGGTCTACTGAAGCTTTCTTT.

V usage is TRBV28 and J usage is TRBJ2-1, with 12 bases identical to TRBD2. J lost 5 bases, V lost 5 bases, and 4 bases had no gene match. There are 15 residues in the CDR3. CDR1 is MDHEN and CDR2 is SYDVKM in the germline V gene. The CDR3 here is CASSPSGRVNNEQFF. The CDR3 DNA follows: TGTGCCAGCAGTCCTAGCGGGAGGGTAAACAATGAGCAGTTCTTC.

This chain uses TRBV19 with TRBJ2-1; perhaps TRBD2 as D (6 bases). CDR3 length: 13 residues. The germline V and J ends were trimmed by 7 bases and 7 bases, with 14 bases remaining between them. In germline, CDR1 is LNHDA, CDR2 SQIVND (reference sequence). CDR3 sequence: CASMGTAGNEQFF. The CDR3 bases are TGTGCCAGTATGGGGACGGCGGGGAATGAGCAGTTCTTC. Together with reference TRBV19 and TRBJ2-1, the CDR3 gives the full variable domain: DGGITQSPKYLFRKEGQNVTLSCEQNLNHDAMYWYRQDPGQGLRLIYYSQIVNDFQKGDIAEGYSVSREKKESFPLTVTSAQKNPTAFYLCASMGTAGNEQFFGPGTRLTVL.

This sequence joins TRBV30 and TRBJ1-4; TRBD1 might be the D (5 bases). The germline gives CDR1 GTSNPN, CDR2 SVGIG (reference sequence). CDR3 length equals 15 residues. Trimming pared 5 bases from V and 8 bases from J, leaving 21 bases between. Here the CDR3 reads CAWATGAPEWEKLFF. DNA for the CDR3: TGTGCCTGGGCAACCGGGGCGCCGGAGTGGGAAAAACTGTTTTTT.

The CDR3 region has the DNA TGTGCCAGCAGCGTGTTCGTGAACACTGAAGCTTTCTTT. It yields the protein CASSVFVNTEAFF. This sequence joins TRBV9 and TRBJ1-1; D is ambiguous. The V end lost 2 bases, the J end lost 0 bases, and 5 bases lay between the germline ends. CDR3 length equals 13 residues. Germline loops: CDR1 SGDLS, CDR2 YYNGEE.

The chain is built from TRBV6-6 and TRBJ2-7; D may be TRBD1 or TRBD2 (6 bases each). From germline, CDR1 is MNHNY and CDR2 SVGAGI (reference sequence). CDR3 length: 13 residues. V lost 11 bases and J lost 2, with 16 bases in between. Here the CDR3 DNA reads TGTGCCTCTAGCCCGGGGGCACCCTACGAGCAGTACTTC. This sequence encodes CASSPGAPYEQYF.

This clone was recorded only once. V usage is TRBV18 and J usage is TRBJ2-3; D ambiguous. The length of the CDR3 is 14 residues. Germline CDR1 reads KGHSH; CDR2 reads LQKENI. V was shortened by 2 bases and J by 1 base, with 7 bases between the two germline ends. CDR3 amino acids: CASSPVARTDTQYF. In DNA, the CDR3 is TGTGCCAGCTCACCAGTTGCGCGCACAGATACGCAGTATTTT.

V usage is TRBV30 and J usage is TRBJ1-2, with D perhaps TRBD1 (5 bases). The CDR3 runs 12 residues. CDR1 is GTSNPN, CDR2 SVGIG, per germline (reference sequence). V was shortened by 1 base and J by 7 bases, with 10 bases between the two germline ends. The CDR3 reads CAWSATAGGYTF. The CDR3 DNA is TGTGCCTGGAGTGCGACAGCCGGTGGCTACACCTTC.

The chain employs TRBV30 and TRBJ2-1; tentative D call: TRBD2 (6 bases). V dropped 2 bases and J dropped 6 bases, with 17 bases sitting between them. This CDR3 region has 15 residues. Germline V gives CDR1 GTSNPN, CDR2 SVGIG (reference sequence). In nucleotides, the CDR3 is TGTGCCTGGAGTATCACTAGCATCCGGAGCAATGAGCAGTTCTTC. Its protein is CAWSITSIRSNEQFF.

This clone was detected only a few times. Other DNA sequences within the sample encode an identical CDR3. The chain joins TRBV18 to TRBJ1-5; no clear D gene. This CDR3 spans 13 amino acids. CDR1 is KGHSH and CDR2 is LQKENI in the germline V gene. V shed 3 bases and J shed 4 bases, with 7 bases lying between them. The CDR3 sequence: CASSPEGNQPQHF. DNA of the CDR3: TGTGCCAGCTCACCTGAGGGAAATCAGCCCCAGCATTTT.

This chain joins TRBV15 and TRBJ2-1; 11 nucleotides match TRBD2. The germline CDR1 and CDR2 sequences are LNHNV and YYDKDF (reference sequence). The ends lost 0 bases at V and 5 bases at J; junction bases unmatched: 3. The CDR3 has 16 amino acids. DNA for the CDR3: TGTGCCACCAGCAGAGATCAGGGACTAGCGGACAATGAGCAGTTCTTC. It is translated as CATSRDQGLADNEQFF. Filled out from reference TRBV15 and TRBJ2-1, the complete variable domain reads DAMVIQNPRYQVTQFGKPVTLSCSQTLNHNVMYWYQQKSSQAPKLLFHYYDKDFNNEADTPDNFQSRRPNTSFCFLDIRSPGLGDTAMYLCATSRDQGLADNEQFFGPGTRLTVL.